These 28 T cell receptor beta chains were sequenced from one sample in a study of T cell repertoires in Merkel cell carcinoma. Libraries were prepared by immunoSEQ multiplex PCR; TCRdb keeps only in-frame clonotypes and omits some of them. The table has about 15,000 clones, approximately 80% seen once. The source material was tumor tissue. The receptors derive from an adult with Merkel cell carcinoma.

This clone appeared a few times. The rearrangement links TRBV19 to TRBJ1-5, with D perhaps TRBD1 (5 bases). Germline-derived CDR1 and CDR2 are LNHDA and SQIVND (reference sequence). Trimming stripped 5 bases from V and 0 bases from J, with 11 bases between. This CDR3 is 15 amino acids long. The CDR3 reads CASSGTFNSNQPQHF. The DNA for the CDR3 is TGTGCCAGTAGTGGGACCTTCAATAGCAATCAGCCCCAGCATTTT.

This sequence joins TRBV6-8 and TRBJ2-5, with D possibly being TRBD2 (6 bases). There are 16 residues in the CDR3. Trimming removed 6 bases at V and 5 bases at J, with 22 bases between. Germline V gives CDR1 MNHGY, CDR2 SAAAGT. CDR3 bases: TGTGCCAGCAGGATTCCTACTAGCCGGGTTTCGGAGACCCAGTACTTC. Translation: CASRIPTSRVSETQYF.

The J gene is TRBJ2-1, the V gene TRBV4-2; TRBD1 or TRBD2 may be the D gene (6 bases each). V was trimmed by 4 bases and J by 9 bases, leaving 13 bases between them. Germline V CDR1 and CDR2: LGHNA, YNFKEQ. The CDR3 sequence is 13 residues long. CDR3 residues: CASSPEGEGEQFF. CDR3 coding DNA: TGTGCCAGCAGCCCGGAGGGGGAAGGTGAGCAGTTCTTC.

A note on this clone: One junction end does not reproduce the germline sequence, and a read error may be involved. The gene calls are TRBV5-4 and TRBJ1-1, with D unresolved. The CDR3 is made up of 14 amino acids. Germline V gives CDR1 SGHNT, CDR2 YYREEE (reference sequence). The CDR3 loop reads CASSSQNMNAEAFF. Here the CDR3 DNA reads TGTGCCAGCAGCTCACAGAACATGAACGCTGAAGCTTTCTTT.

The chain has TRBV5-1 and TRBJ1-1; no clear D. The V end lost 1 base, the J end lost 1 base, and 5 bases lay between the germline ends. In germline, CDR1 is SGHRS, CDR2 YFSETQ. The CDR3 sequence is 13 residues long. The CDR3 DNA sequence: TGCGCCAGCAGCTTGCAACAGAACACTGAAGCTTTCTTT. It specifies CASSLQQNTEAFF.

This sequence joins TRBV27 and TRBJ2-1; no reliable D call. V was shortened by 8 bases and J by 0 bases, with 8 bases between the two germline ends. This CDR3 region has 13 residues. CDR1 and CDR2 (germline): MNHEY, SMNVEV (reference sequence). CDR3 coding DNA: TGTGCCAGCCAGAAGAGCTCCTACAATGAGCAGTTCTTC. It is translated as CASQKSSYNEQFF.

The chain joins TRBV20-1 to TRBJ1-2, with D perhaps matching TRBD1 (5 bases). Germline V gene lookup returns CDR1 DFQATT and CDR2 SNEGSKA (reference sequence). The CDR3 length is 11 residues. CDR3 bases: TGCACCTGGGCCAACGGGGGTGGCTACACCTTC. Its protein is CTWANGGGYTF.

The chain is built from TRBV2 and TRBJ2-5; D uncertain. Per germline, CDR1 SNHLY and CDR2 FYNNEI. CDR3 length equals 12 residues. Between the trimmed V and J ends, which lost 7 bases and 0 bases, there was a span of 6 bases. CDR3: CASTEYQETQYF. The CDR3 DNA follows: TGTGCCAGCACAGAGTACCAAGAGACCCAGTACTTC.

DNA of the CDR3: TGTGCCAGCAGCCAGTCTCCGCGGGGTGAAGCTTTCTTT. Its translation: CASSQSPRGEAFF. The chain uses TRBV3-1 (or the pseudogene TRBV3-2) and TRBJ1-1; the D is unclear. The CDR3 has 13 residues. CDR1 is LGHDT, CDR2 YNNKEL, per germline (reference sequence). The V end lost 3 bases, the J end lost 7 bases, and 12 bases lay between the germline ends.

The chain links TRBV4-1 to TRBJ2-5; 11 bases align to TRBD2. The CDR3 extends over 16 amino acids. Germline CDR1 and CDR2: MGHRA and YSYEKL. Trimming removed 6 bases from V and 2 bases from J; junction bases left unmatched: 8. CDR3 DNA: TGCGCCAGCAGTCCTAATAGCGGGAGGGGGCAAGAGACCCAGTACTTC. As protein: CASSPNSGRGQETQYF.

The J gene is TRBJ1-1, the V gene TRBV18; D possibly corresponds to TRBD1 (5 bases). The germline V gene encodes CDR1 KGHSH and CDR2 LQKENI. V lost 2 bases, J lost 0 bases, and 13 bases lay in between. The CDR3 is 16 residues long. This chain's CDR3 is CASSPFLGDLNTEAFF. The CDR3, as DNA: TGTGCCAGCTCACCATTTCTGGGGGACCTGAACACTGAAGCTTTCTTT.

The J gene is TRBJ1-1, the V gene TRBV6-2 or TRBV6-3; no firm D call. Trimming shortened V by 5 bases and J by 1 base, and 8 bases separated the two germline ends. This CDR3 is 13 amino acids long. Germline lookup yields CDR1 MNHEY and CDR2 SVGEGT. The CDR3: CASSDGSNTEAFF. CDR3 nucleotides: TGTGCCAGCAGTGACGGCTCGAACACTGAAGCTTTCTTT.

The chain is built from TRBV5-4 and TRBJ1-2; 7 bases match TRBD1. CDR3 length equals 14 residues. Germline CDR1 is SGHNT and CDR2 is YYREEE (reference sequence). V shed 4 bases, J shed 8 bases, and the junction held 11 bases outside the gene matches. The CDR3 sequence: CASSARQGPGGYTF. The CDR3 bases are TGTGCCAGCAGCGCTAGACAGGGTCCCGGGGGCTACACCTTC.

This chain joins TRBV27 and TRBJ2-1; 7 bases agree with TRBD2. Germline CDR1 is MNHEY and CDR2 is SMNVEV (reference sequence). CDR3 length: 15 residues. Trimming cost V 6 bases and J 3 bases; bases outside gene matches: 8. Here the CDR3 DNA reads TGTGCCAGCAGCCCCAGCGGGAACCTCTACAATGAGCAGTTCTTC. It specifies CASSPSGNLYNEQFF.

The chain uses TRBV6-6 and TRBJ2-5; 13 bases align to TRBD2. CDR1 and CDR2 (germline): MNHNY, SVGAGI (reference sequence). V lost 5 bases to trimming and J lost 4 bases; unmatched junction nucleotides: 4. This CDR3 spans 15 amino acids. The CDR3 protein is CASSRLAGGPETQYF. In nucleotides, the CDR3 is TGTGCCAGCAGTCGACTAGCGGGAGGCCCAGAGACCCAGTACTTC.

With respect to this clone: The germline gene is not matched at one end of the junction; a read error may be the cause. This chain links TRBV28 with TRBJ1-4, with D perhaps TRBD1 (5 bases). Looked up from germline, CDR1 is MDHEN and CDR2 is SYDVKM. The CDR3 is made up of 16 amino acids. The DNA for the CDR3 is TGTGCCAGCAGCTCCGACTTCGGGGCCGCTAAAGAAAAACTGTTTTTT. Protein: CASSSDFGAAKEKLFF.

V usage is TRBV7-2 and J usage is TRBJ1-5; D is undetermined. In germline, CDR1 is SGHTA, CDR2 FQGNSA. V shed 5 bases and J shed 5 bases, with 10 bases lying between them. The CDR3 is 13 residues long. CDR3 in amino acids: CASSENGDQPQHF. The CDR3 region has the DNA TGTGCCAGCAGCGAGAACGGGGATCAGCCCCAGCATTTT.

This clone was detected only a few times. The sample has other DNA sequences that encode this CDR3 too. The chain links TRBV6-2 or TRBV6-3 to TRBJ2-3; D unclear. V was pared by 2 bases and J by 2 bases, with 17 bases between. The CDR3 runs 17 residues. CDR1 is MNHEY, CDR2 SVGEGT, per germline. The CDR3 DNA follows: TGTGCCAGCAGTTACCTCTCCAGGAGCGCCTTCACAGATACGCAGTATTTT. Translated, it gives CASSYLSRSAFTDTQYF.

The rearrangement uses TRBV7-8 and TRBJ2-7; D is unresolved. Germline CDR1 and CDR2: SGHVS and FQNEAQ. Trimming took off 1 base at V and 2 bases at J, with 12 bases between the two ends. This CDR3 is built from 15 residues. This CDR3 reads CASSLDEVGAYEQYF. The CDR3 coding sequence is TGTGCCAGCAGCTTAGATGAGGTTGGGGCCTACGAGCAGTACTTC.

This chain connects TRBV6-5 to TRBJ1-2; the D gene is possibly TRBD1 (5 bases). Trimming pared 5 bases from V and 8 bases from J, leaving 15 bases between. This CDR3 comprises 13 residues. The germline gives CDR1 MNHEY, CDR2 SVGAGI. This chain's CDR3 is CASSPNGDWGYTF. The DNA for the CDR3 is TGTGCCAGCAGTCCGAATGGGGACTGGGGCTACACCTTC.

This clone was observed once. The V and J genes are TRBV7-2 and TRBJ1-5; TRBD1 matches at 7 bases. Germline trimming cut 5 bases from V and 10 bases from J; bases unmatched to any gene: 11. The CDR3 contains 14 residues. CDR1 SGHTA and CDR2 FQGNSA come from the germline V gene. CDR3 region: CASSQRTGGYPQHF. CDR3 nucleotides: TGTGCCAGCAGCCAGCGGACAGGCGGGTATCCCCAGCATTTT.

DNA for the CDR3: TGTGCCAGCAGTAGAGAGCGCCACCTGTTTTTT. It yields the protein CASSRERHLFF. The chain uses TRBV25-1 and TRBJ1-4; unclear D gene. CDR1 and CDR2 from the germline V gene are MGHDK and SYGVNS. The length of the CDR3 is 11 residues. The V end was cut by 5 bases, the J end by 14 bases, with 12 bases between.

The chain recombines TRBV19 with TRBJ2-2; 13 bases are shared with TRBD2. The CDR3 has 16 residues. The germline CDR1 and CDR2 sequences are LNHDA and SQIVND (reference sequence). V shed 4 bases, J shed 4 bases, and the junction held 3 bases outside the gene matches. The CDR3 DNA reads TGTGCCAGTAGTACGGGACTAGCGGGAATCACCGGGGAGCTGTTTTTT. It yields the protein CASSTGLAGITGELFF. Looking up the rest from reference TRBV19 and TRBJ2-2 gives the full variable domain: DGGITQSPKYLFRKEGQNVTLSCEQNLNHDAMYWYRQDPGQGLRLIYYSQIVNDFQKGDIAEGYSVSREKKESFPLTVTSAQKNPTAFYLCASSTGLAGITGELFFGEGSRLTVL.

The chain joins TRBV9 to TRBJ2-1; 9 bases are shared with TRBD2. Germline values: CDR1 SGDLS, CDR2 YYNGEE. The CDR3 has 17 amino acids. V dropped 3 bases and J dropped 2; count of bases not matched to a gene: 9. Written as DNA, the CDR3 is TGTGCCAGCAGCGCCTCCCGGGGCGGGGGGGCCTACAATGAGCAGTTCTTC. This translates into CASSASRGGGAYNEQFF.

The chain uses TRBV7-9 and TRBJ2-5; D is unresolved. V was cut by 0 bases and J by 5 bases, with 4 bases left in between. The CDR3 length is 12 residues. Germline loops: CDR1 SEHNR, CDR2 FQNEAQ (reference sequence). The CDR3 coding sequence is TGTGCCAGCAGCTTAGCTGGTGAGACCCAGTACTTC. Encoded protein: CASSLAGETQYF.

This chain links TRBV27 with TRBJ2-7; 8 bases fit TRBD2. The V segment lost 5 bases and the J segment 3 bases; nucleotides outside the gene matches: 9. Per the germline V gene, CDR1 is MNHEY and CDR2 is SMNVEV (reference sequence). This CDR3 comprises 15 residues. The CDR3 spells CASSPLAGGDYEQYF. The CDR3 nucleotides read TGTGCCAGCAGTCCCCTAGCGGGTGGGGACTACGAGCAGTACTTC.

The chain combines TRBV5-1 with TRBJ1-4, with 10 bases lining up with TRBD1. The CDR3 covers 14 residues. V was pared by 2 bases and J by 8 bases, with 3 bases of the junction left unmatched. Per germline, CDR1 SGHRS and CDR2 YFSETQ. Here the CDR3 reads CASSFGTGAEKLFF. DNA for the CDR3: TGCGCCAGCAGCTTCGGGACAGGGGCCGAAAAACTGTTTTTT.

The chain uses TRBV2 and TRBJ2-1; D perhaps matches TRBD1 (6 bases). The CDR3 sequence is 15 residues long. The V gene lost 3 bases and the J gene lost 0 bases, with 9 bases spanning the gap. CDR1 SNHLY and CDR2 FYNNEI come from the germline V gene. In DNA form, the CDR3 reads TGTGCCAGCAGTGATTCCAGGGGCTCCTACAATGAGCAGTTCTTC. Amino acids: CASSDSRGSYNEQFF.